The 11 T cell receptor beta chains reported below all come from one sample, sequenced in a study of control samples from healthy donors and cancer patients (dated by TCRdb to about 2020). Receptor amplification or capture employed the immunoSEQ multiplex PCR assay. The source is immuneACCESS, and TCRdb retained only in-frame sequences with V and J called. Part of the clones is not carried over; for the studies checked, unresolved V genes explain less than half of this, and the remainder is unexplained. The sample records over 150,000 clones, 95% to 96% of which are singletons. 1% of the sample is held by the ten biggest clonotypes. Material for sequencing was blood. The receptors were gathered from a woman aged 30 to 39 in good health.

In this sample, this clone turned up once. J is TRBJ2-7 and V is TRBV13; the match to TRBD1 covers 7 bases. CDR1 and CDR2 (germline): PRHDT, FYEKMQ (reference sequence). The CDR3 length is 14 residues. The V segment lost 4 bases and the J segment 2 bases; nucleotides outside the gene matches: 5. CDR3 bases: TGTGCCAGCAGCTCCCCCGGACAGGCCTACGAGCAGTACTTC. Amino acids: CASSSPGQAYEQYF.

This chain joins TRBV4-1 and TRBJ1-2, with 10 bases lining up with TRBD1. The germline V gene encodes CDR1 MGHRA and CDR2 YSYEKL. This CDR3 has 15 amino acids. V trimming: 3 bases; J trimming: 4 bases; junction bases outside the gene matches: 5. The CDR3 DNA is TGCGCCAGCAGCCACGCCGACAGGGGGCTCTATGGCTACACCTTC. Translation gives CASSHADRGLYGYTF.

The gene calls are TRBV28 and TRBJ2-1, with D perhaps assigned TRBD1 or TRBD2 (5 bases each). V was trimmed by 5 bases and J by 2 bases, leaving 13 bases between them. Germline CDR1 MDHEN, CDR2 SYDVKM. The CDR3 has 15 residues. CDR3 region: CASSEPGRTYNEQFF. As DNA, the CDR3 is TGTGCCAGCAGTGAACCGGGACGGACCTACAATGAGCAGTTCTTC.

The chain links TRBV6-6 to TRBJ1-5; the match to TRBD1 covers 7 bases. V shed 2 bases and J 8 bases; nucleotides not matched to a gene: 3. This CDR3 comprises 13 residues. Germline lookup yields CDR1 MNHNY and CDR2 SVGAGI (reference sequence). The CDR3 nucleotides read TGTGCCAGCAGTTACGTAGACAGGGAGCCCCAGCATTTT. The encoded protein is CASSYVDREPQHF.

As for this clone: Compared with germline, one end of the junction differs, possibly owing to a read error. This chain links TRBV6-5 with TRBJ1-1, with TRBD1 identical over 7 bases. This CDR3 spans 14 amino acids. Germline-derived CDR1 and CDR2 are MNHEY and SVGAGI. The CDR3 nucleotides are TGTGCCAGCAGCCCCGGGACAGTGAATACTGAAGCTTTCTTT. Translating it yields CASSPGTVNTEAFF.

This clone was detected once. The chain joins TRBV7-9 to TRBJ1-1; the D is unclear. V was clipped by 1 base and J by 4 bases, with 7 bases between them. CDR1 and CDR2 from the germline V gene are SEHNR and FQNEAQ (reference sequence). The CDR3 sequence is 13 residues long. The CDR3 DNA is TGTGCCAGCAGCTTAGAGGGTCCCACTGAAGCTTTCTTT. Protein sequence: CASSLEGPTEAFF.

CDR3 sequence: CASSLGQGVYQPQHF. CDR3 coding DNA: TGTGCCAGCAGTCTCGGACAGGGGGTTTATCAGCCCCAGCATTTT. V gene TRBV28 combines with J gene TRBJ1-5; TRBD1 agrees at 10 bases. Germline-derived CDR1 and CDR2 are MDHEN and SYDVKM. There are 15 residues in the CDR3. V was clipped by 5 bases and J by 5 bases; unmatched bases: 6.

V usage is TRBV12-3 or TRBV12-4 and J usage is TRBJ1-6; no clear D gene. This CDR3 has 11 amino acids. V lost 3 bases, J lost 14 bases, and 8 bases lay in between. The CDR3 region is CASSLGRSLHF. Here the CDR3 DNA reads TGTGCCAGCAGTTTGGGGAGGTCCCTCCACTTT.

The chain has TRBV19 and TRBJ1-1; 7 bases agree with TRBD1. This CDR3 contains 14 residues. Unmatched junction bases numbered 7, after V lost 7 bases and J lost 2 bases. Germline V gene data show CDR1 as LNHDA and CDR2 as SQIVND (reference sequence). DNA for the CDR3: TGTGCCAGTACCATACAGGGGATTAACACTGAAGCTTTCTTT. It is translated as CASTIQGINTEAFF.

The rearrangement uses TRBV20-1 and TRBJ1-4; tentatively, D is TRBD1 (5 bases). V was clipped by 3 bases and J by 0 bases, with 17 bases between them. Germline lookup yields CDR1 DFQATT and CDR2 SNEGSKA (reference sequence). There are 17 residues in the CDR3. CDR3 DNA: TGCAGTGCTAGTTATCTTTGGACAACCGCAACTAATGAAAAACTGTTTTTT. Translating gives CSASYLWTTATNEKLFF.

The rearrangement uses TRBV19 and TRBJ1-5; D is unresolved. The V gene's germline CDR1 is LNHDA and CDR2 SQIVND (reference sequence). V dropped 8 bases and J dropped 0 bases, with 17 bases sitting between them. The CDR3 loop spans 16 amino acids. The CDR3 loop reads CASRGWAVYSNQPQHF. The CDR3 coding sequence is TGTGCCAGTCGGGGTTGGGCCGTTTATAGCAATCAGCCCCAGCATTTT.